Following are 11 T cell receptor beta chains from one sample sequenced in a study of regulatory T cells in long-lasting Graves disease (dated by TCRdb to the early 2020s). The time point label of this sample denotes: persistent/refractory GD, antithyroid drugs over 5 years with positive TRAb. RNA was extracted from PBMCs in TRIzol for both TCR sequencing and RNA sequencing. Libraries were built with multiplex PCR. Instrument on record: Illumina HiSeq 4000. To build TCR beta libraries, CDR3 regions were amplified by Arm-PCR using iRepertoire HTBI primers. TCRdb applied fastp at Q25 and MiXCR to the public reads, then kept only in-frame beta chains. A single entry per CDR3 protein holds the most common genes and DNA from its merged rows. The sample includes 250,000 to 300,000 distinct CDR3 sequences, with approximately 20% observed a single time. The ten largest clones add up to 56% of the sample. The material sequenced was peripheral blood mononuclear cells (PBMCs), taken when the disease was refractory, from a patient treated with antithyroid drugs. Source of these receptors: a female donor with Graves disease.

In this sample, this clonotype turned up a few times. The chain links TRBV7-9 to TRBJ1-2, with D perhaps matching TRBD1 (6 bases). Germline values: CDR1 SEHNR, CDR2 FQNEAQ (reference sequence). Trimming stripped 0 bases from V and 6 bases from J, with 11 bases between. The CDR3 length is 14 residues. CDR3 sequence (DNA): TGTGCCAGCAGCTTAGCTGGGGGGCTGGATGGCTACACCTTC. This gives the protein CASSLAGGLDGYTF.

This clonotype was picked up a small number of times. CDR3 residues: CASSFRATARELFF. The DNA for the CDR3 is TGTGCCAGCAGCTTTCGGGCCACAGCCCGGGAGCTGTTTTTT. This chain links TRBV11-2 with TRBJ2-2; D remains unclear. The CDR3 has 14 residues. Germline V lookup: CDR1 SGHAT, CDR2 FQNNGV. V shed 3 bases and J shed 9 bases, with 14 bases lying between them. The full variable domain, with the rest looked up from reference TRBV11-2 and TRBJ2-2, is EAGVAQSPRYKIIEKRQSVAFWCNPISGHATLYWYQQILGQGPKLLIQFQNNGVVDDSQLPKDRFSAERLKGVDSTLKIQPAKLEDSAVYLCASSFRATARELFFGEGSRLTVL.

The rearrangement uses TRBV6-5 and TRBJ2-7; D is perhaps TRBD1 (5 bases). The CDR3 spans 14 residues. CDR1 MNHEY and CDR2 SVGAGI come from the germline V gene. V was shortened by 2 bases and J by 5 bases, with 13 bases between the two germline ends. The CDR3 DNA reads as TGTGCCAGCAGTTACACCCGGACCAGGGACGAGCAGTACTTC. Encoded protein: CASSYTRTRDEQYF.

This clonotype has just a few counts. In nucleotides, the CDR3 is TGTGCCAGTAGACTAACGAGGGGGCGTGAAGCTTTCTTT. Translated, it gives CASRLTRGREAFF. The chain links TRBV19 to TRBJ1-1; 7 bases line up with TRBD1. The CDR3 sequence is 13 residues long. After removal of 6 bases from V and 7 bases from J, the junction contained 8 bases not matched to a gene. CDR1 is LNHDA and CDR2 is SQIVND in the germline V gene (reference sequence).

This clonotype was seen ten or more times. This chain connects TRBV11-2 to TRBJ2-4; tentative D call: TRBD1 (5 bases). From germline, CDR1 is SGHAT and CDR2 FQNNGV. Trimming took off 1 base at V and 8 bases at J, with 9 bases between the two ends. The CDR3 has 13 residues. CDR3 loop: CASSLAGYHIQYF. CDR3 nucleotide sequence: TGTGCCAGCAGCTTAGCAGGGTATCACATTCAGTACTTC.

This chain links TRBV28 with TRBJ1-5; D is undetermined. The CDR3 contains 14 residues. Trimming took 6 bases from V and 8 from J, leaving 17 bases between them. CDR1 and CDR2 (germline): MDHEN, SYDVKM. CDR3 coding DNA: TGTGCCAGCAGCCGCCGACTGGGAGAGGAGCCCCAGCATTTT. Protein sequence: CASSRRLGEEPQHF.

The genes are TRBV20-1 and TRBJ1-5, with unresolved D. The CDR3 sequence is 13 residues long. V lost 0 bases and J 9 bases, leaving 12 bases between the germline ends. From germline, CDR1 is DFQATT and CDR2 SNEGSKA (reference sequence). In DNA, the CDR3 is TGCAGTGCTAGAGAAGCCCTCCCGCGGCCCCAGCATTTT. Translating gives CSAREALPRPQHF.

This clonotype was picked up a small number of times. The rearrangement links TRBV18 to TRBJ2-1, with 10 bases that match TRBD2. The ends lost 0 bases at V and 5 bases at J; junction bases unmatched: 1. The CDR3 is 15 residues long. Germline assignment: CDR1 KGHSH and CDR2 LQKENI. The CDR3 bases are TGTGCCAGCTCACCACCCCTAGCGGGAGACAATGAGCAGTTCTTC. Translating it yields CASSPPLAGDNEQFF.

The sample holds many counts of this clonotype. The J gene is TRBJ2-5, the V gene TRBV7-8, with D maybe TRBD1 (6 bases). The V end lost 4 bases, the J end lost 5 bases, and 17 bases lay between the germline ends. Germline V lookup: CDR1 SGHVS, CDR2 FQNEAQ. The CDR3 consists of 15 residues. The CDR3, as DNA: TGTGCCAGCAGCTCCCGACCCCAAACAGGGGAGACCCAGTACTTC. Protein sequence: CASSSRPQTGETQYF.

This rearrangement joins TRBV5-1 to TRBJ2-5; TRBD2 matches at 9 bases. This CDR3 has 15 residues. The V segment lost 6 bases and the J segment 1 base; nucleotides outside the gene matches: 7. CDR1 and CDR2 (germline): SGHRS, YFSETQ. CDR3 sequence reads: CASTGEAGGQETQYF. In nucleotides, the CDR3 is TGCGCCAGCACGGGCGAAGCGGGAGGCCAAGAGACCCAGTACTTC. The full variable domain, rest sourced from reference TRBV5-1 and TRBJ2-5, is KAGVTQTPRYLIKTRGQQVTLSCSPISGHRSVSWYQQTPGQGLQFLFEYFSETQRNKGNFPGRFSGRQFSNSRSEMNVSTLELGDSALYLCASTGEAGGQETQYFGPGTRLLVL.

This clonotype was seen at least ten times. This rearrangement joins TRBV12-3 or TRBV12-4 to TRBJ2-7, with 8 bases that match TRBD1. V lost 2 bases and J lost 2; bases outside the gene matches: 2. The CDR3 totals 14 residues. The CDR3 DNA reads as TGTGCCAGCAGTTTAACAGGGGGAACCTACGAGCAGTACTTC. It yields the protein CASSLTGGTYEQYF.